The 4 T cell receptor beta chains reported below all come from one sample, sequenced in a study of T cells in localized non-small cell lung cancer (dated by TCRdb to the early 2020s). The library was obtained by the immunoSEQ multiplex PCR assay. TCRdb's version of the immuneACCESS table is confined to in-frame rearrangements and falls short of the full clone set. An unresolved V gene accounts for under half of the shortfall where checked; the remainder is of unknown origin. In all, the sample holds roughly 25,000 clones, and about 86% of those were seen once. The ten largest clonotypes hold 4.5% to 7% of the sample. Material: peripheral blood, obtained before any cancer treatment. All receptors come from a male donor at least 60 years old with stage II squamous cell lung carcinoma.

The rearrangement uses TRBV15 and TRBJ2-2; no firm D call. Trimming shortened V by 5 bases and J by 1 base, and 8 bases separated the two germline ends. Germline assignment: CDR1 LNHNV and CDR2 YYDKDF (reference sequence). This CDR3 has 14 amino acids. The CDR3 DNA reads as TGTGCCACCAGCTTGTCAAGGAACACCGGGGAGCTGTTTTTT. Residues: CATSLSRNTGELFF. Variable domain in full (rest from reference TRBV15 and TRBJ2-2): DAMVIQNPRYQVTQFGKPVTLSCSQTLNHNVMYWYQQKSSQAPKLLFHYYDKDFNNEADTPDNFQSRRPNTSFCFLDIRSPGLGDTAMYLCATSLSRNTGELFFGEGSRLTVL.

The chain carries TRBV19 and TRBJ2-1; 7 bases map to TRBD2. This CDR3 is built from 15 residues. The germline V gene encodes CDR1 LNHDA and CDR2 SQIVND (reference sequence). After removal of 7 bases from V and 0 bases from J, the junction contained 6 bases not matched to a gene. CDR3 amino acids: CASTSSGGSYNEQFF. The CDR3 DNA follows: TGTGCCAGTACTTCGTCGGGGGGCTCCTACAATGAGCAGTTCTTC.

The chain is built from TRBV19 and TRBJ1-5; TRBD1 aligns across 8 bases. The junction had 5 bases not matched to a gene; V was cut back by 1 base and J by 0 bases. Germline CDR1 is LNHDA and CDR2 is SQIVND (reference sequence). This CDR3 comprises 17 residues. The CDR3: CASSIGGTGFSNQPQHF. In DNA form, the CDR3 reads TGTGCCAGTAGTATAGGGGGGACAGGATTTAGCAATCAGCCCCAGCATTTT.

This chain uses TRBV7-2 with TRBJ1-5; D is undetermined. V was trimmed by 1 base and J by 2 bases, leaving 9 bases between them. The CDR3 covers 15 residues. Germline CDR1 reads SGHTA; CDR2 reads FQGNSA. The CDR3 DNA reads TGTGCCAGCAGCTTAGTAGGGCCTGGCAATCAGCCCCAGCATTTT. Encoded protein: CASSLVGPGNQPQHF.